This T cell receptor beta chain derives from a study of cytomegalovirus exposure and HLA in healthy donors. Assay used: immunoSEQ multiplex PCR; TCRdb lists only in-frame clones, some missing. The table has some 76,000 clones, approximately 94% seen once; the top ten hold roughly 3.3%. The CDR3 is 14 amino acids. Trimming cost V 5 bases and J 6 bases; bases outside gene matches: 9. Germline CDR1 and CDR2: MNHEY and SVGAGI. The sequence was collected from a woman aged 18-30 years in good health and CMV-seropositive. Material for sequencing was PBMCs. The chain uses TRBV6-5 and TRBJ1-1; TRBD1 matches at 7 bases. The CDR3 loop reads CASSPWDSYAEAFF. The CDR3 nucleotides read TGTGCCAGCAGTCCTTGGGACAGCTATGCTGAAGCTTTCTTT.